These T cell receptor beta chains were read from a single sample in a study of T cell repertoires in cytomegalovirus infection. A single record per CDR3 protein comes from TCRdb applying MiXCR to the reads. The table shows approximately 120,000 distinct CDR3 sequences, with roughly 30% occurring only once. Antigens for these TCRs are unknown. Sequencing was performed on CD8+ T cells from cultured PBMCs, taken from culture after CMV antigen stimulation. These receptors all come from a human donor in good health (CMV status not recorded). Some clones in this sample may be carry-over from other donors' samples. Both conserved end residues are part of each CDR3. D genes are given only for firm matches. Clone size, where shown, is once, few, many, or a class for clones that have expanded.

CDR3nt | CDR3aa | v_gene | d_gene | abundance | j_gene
TGTGCCAGCAGCGATCGGACGGGGAACACTGAAGCTTTCTTT | CASSDRTGNTEAFF | TRBV7-6 | NA | NA | TRBJ1-1
TGTGCCAGCAGCTTAGGGGGTGTGAATGTTGAAGCTTTCTTT | CASSLGGVNVEAFF | TRBV11-1 | NA | hyperexpanded | TRBJ1-1
TGTGCCAGCAGCTTAGGAGGGAATCCCTCCTACAATGAGCAGTTCTTC | CASSLGGNPSYNEQFF | TRBV6-6 | NA | NA | TRBJ2-1
TGTGCCAGCAGTCGCCCGGGGTTTGAAGCTTTCTTT | CASSRPGFEAFF | TRBV27 | NA | NA | TRBJ1-1
TGTGCCAGCAGCCTTTTCGACAGGGAAAACCAGCCCCAGCATTTT | CASSLFDRENQPQHF | TRBV12-3/TRBV12-4 | TRBD1 | NA | TRBJ1-5
TGTGCCACCCACGGGACGGCGAACACTGAAGCTTTCTTT | CATHGTANTEAFF | TRBV2 | NA | NA | TRBJ1-1
TGTGCCAGCACCAGACAGGTTACTCTAGCCAAAAACATTCAGTACTTC | CASTRQVTLAKNIQYF | TRBV28 | NA | NA | TRBJ2-4
TGTGCCAGCACCTCGCTAGGAGAGACCCAGTACTTC | CASTSLGETQYF | TRBV7-9 | NA | few | TRBJ2-5
TGTGCCAGCGGGGGGCTTGGACGGGGGATTAGCTACACCTTC | CASGGLGRGISYTF | TRBV28 | NA | many | TRBJ1-2
TGTGCCAGCAGCCTAGGGACAGGGATCGGCTATGGCTACACCTTC | CASSLGTGIGYGYTF | TRBV9 | TRBD1 | NA | TRBJ1-2
TGTGCCAGTAGTATTGTCCCAGGGGTTACTGAAGCTTTCTTT | CASSIVPGVTEAFF | TRBV19 | NA | few | TRBJ1-1
TGTGCCAGCAGCTTAGGGGCGATCAATGAGCAGTTCTTC | CASSLGAINEQFF | TRBV11-2 | NA | NA | TRBJ2-1
TGTGCCAGCAGCGGACTTCTCTACAATGAGCAGTTCTTC | CASSGLLYNEQFF | TRBV7-6 | NA | many | TRBJ2-1
TGTGCCAGCAGCCGCGGGGTGGGCACAGATACGCAGTATTTT | CASSRGVGTDTQYF | TRBV2 | NA | NA | TRBJ2-3
TGTGCCAGCAGTTTAGGCCCCCTGAGAGATGAGCAGTTCTTC | CASSLGPLRDEQFF | TRBV12-3/TRBV12-4 | NA | NA | TRBJ2-1
TGTGCCAGCAGCTTAGGACAGGGGCAATCACCCCTCCACTTT | CASSLGQGQSPLHF | TRBV7-6 | TRBD1 | many | TRBJ1-6
TGTGCCAGCAGCCCCGGTGCAGGGCAAGTCTACGAGCAGTACTTC | CASSPGAGQVYEQYF | TRBV7-6 | NA | few | TRBJ2-7
TGTGCCAGCAGAAAACCCACAGGGTACCTCCCTGAAGCTTTCTTT | CASRKPTGYLPEAFF | TRBV12-3/TRBV12-4 | NA | many | TRBJ1-1
TGTGCCAGCAGTTACTCCATGGGGGGAGACGAGCAGTACTTC | CASSYSMGGDEQYF | TRBV6-5 | NA | NA | TRBJ2-7
TGTGCCAGCAGTTACTTAGGGCGGGGGGGGTTTTACAATGAGCAGTTCTTC | CASSYLGRGGFYNEQFF | TRBV6-6 | TRBD2 | few | TRBJ2-1
TGTGCCAGCGGGGGAGCCAATAAAAACATTCAGTACTTC | CASGGANKNIQYF | TRBV12-3/TRBV12-4 | NA | NA | TRBJ2-4